Here is one T cell receptor beta chain with its context. The CDR3 is 16 amino acids. The V gene's germline CDR1 is KGHSH and CDR2 LQKENI. Trimming left V 4 bases short and J 2 bases short, with 14 bases between. This sample was included in a study of shared clonotypes between healthy human individuals. Clones were read by immunoSEQ multiplex PCR, and TCRdb kept only the in-frame ones, dropping some. The sample includes around 2.5 million clones, 93% of them seen just once. This clonotype originated in a man aged 18 to 30 in good health. Some clones in this sample may be carry-over from other donors' samples. V and J are TRBV18 and TRBJ1-4; D unresolved. Sequencing was carried out using naive CD4+ T cells from PBMCs. The subset was: CD45RA+ positively selected. CDR3: CASSQLSGLTNEKLFF. The CDR3 nucleotides are TGTGCCAGCTCACAGCTATCAGGATTGACTAATGAAAAACTGTTTTTT.